The T cell receptor (beta chain) under discussion was sequenced for a study of technical replicates of blood from a handful of donors. The CDR3 runs to 15 residues. Germline CDR1 LNHDA, CDR2 SQIVND (reference sequence). V shed 6 bases and J 8 bases; nucleotides not matched to a gene: 11. Measured with immunoSEQ multiplex PCR; TCRdb has only the in-frame clones, and not every one. The sample includes 55,000 to 75,000 clones, 92% of them seen just once. This receptor was obtained from a human donor in good health. Sequences were obtained from T cells isolated from PBMCs. The chain has TRBV19 and TRBJ2-1; the match to TRBD2 covers 9 bases. For the CDR3, the DNA is TGTGCCAGTAGGATTTGGCGGGAGGGCCGGTATGAGCAGTTCTTC. It yields the protein CASRIWREGRYEQFF. The whole variable domain, remainder taken from reference TRBV19 and TRBJ2-1, is DGGITQSPKYLFRKEGQNVTLSCEQNLNHDAMYWYRQDPGQGLRLIYYSQIVNDFQKGDIAEGYSVSREKKESFPLTVTSAQKNPTAFYLCASRIWREGRYEQFFGPGTRLTVL.